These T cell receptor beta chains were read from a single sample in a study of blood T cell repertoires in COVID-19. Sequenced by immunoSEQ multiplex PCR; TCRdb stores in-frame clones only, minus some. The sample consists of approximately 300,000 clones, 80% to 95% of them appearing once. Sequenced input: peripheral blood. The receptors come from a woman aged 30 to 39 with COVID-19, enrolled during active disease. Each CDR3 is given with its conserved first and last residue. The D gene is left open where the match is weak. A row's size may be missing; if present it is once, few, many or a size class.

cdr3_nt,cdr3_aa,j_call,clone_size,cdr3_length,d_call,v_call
TGTGCCAGCTCCCAATCCCAGCGGGAGTTTGAGACCCAGTACTTC,CASSQSQREFETQYF,TRBJ2-5,NA,15,TRBD2,TRBV18
TGTGCCAGCAAGGGCGGGAGGCCTACCCAAGAGACCCAGTACTTC,CASKGGRPTQETQYF,TRBJ2-5,NA,15,TRBD2,TRBV2
TGTGCCAGCAGCCAATTCCGCACCGGGGAGCTGTTTTTT,CASSQFRTGELFF,TRBJ2-2,NA,13,NA,TRBV3-1/TRBV3-2
TGTGCCAGCAGCCAATACAGGGGGACTGAAGCTTTCTTT,CASSQYRGTEAFF,TRBJ1-1,NA,13,TRBD1,TRBV14
TGCGCCAGCAGCCAAGGACAGGGGGCTGACAATGAGCAGTTCTTC,CASSQGQGADNEQFF,TRBJ2-1,NA,15,TRBD1,TRBV4-3
TGCAGCGTTGAATTATCGGGGTTTCGGTATGGCTACACCTTC,CSVELSGFRYGYTF,TRBJ1-2,once,14,NA,TRBV29-1
TGTGCCATCAGTAAGACAGGAGTAGAGACCCAGTACTTC,CAISKTGVETQYF,TRBJ2-5,NA,13,NA,TRBV10-3
TGTGCCAGCAGCCCATTGGGGGGAACCTCGGGGGGAAACACCATATATTTT,CASSPLGGTSGGNTIYF,TRBJ1-3,NA,17,NA,TRBV7-9
TGTGCCAGCAGCGTAGGTAGCGGGAACACCGGGGAGCTGTTTTTT,CASSVGSGNTGELFF,TRBJ2-2,NA,15,NA,TRBV9
TGTGCCACCAGCAGAGACACAGACCACTACGAGCAGTACTTC,CATSRDTDHYEQYF,TRBJ2-7,NA,14,NA,TRBV15
TGTGCCAGCAGCCCGACTGTTGGGACTAGCGCACCCAACTTCTACGAGCAGTACTTC,CASSPTVGTSAPNFYEQYF,TRBJ2-7,NA,19,TRBD2,TRBV13
TGTGCCAGCAGTTCACAGACCGGGACAGGGGGCTTCGAGCAGTACTTC,CASSSQTGTGGFEQYF,TRBJ2-7,NA,16,TRBD1,TRBV28
TGTGCCAGCAGCTTAGGTCCGTATAGCAATCAGCCCCAGCATTTT,CASSLGPYSNQPQHF,TRBJ1-5,NA,15,NA,TRBV11-2
TGTGCCAGCAGTTTCACGGGGAGGGGAGAGACCCAGTACTTC,CASSFTGRGETQYF,TRBJ2-5,NA,14,TRBD2,TRBV27
TGTGCCAGCAACAACCGGGACAGGGCGGAAGGAAACACCATATATTTT,CASNNRDRAEGNTIYF,TRBJ1-3,NA,16,TRBD1,TRBV7-8
TGCGCCAGCAGCCGGGACAGGAACTATGGCTACACCTTC,CASSRDRNYGYTF,TRBJ1-2,NA,13,TRBD1,TRBV4-3
TGTGCCAGCAGCTTAGATTTCGAGCGGAGCCTGCGCAATGAGCAGTTCTTC,CASSLDFERSLRNEQFF,TRBJ2-1,NA,17,NA,TRBV7-9
TGTGCCTGGAGAAACCGGACTAGCGGGAGGTTGTATACGCAGTATTTT,CAWRNRTSGRLYTQYF,TRBJ2-3,NA,16,TRBD2,TRBV30
TGTGCCAGCAGTTTGGGGGCTTCTACTGAAGCTTTCTTT,CASSLGASTEAFF,TRBJ1-1,NA,13,NA,TRBV12-3/TRBV12-4
TGCAGCGGTTACAGGGACCTCTATGGCTACACCTTC,CSGYRDLYGYTF,TRBJ1-2,once,12,NA,TRBV29-1
TGCGCCAGCAGCCCGGGACAGTCGGAGACCCAGTACTTC,CASSPGQSETQYF,TRBJ2-5,NA,13,TRBD1,TRBV5-1
TGTGCCAGCAGTCGCACATTGGGGGCAAGCAAATCAGATTCGTCACCCCTCCACTTT,CASSRTLGASKSDSSPLHF,TRBJ1-6,NA,19,NA,TRBV6-6
TGTGCCAGCAGCTTATCCAGGCCTGCCAATGAGCAGTTCTTC,CASSLSRPANEQFF,TRBJ2-1,NA,14,NA,TRBV11-2
TGTGCCAGCAGCCGATCCATGGGCGGGCAAGAGACCCAGTACTTC,CASSRSMGGQETQYF,TRBJ2-5,NA,15,NA,TRBV7-9
TGTGCCAGCAGTTACTCAGGGGTAAACGAGCAGTACTTC,CASSYSGVNEQYF,TRBJ2-7,NA,13,NA,TRBV6-5
TGTGCCAGCAGTCTTGGCCTGGGACAGGGGGTGTTAGATACGCAGTATTTT,CASSLGLGQGVLDTQYF,TRBJ2-3,NA,17,TRBD1,TRBV28
TGTGCCTGGAGCGGGGGGACTACCTCGAACACCGGGGAGCTGTTTTTT,CAWSGGTTSNTGELFF,TRBJ2-2,NA,16,TRBD2,TRBV30
TGCAGTGCCCGGTATGGCTACACCTTC,CSARYGYTF,TRBJ1-2,NA,9,NA,TRBV20-1
TGTGCCACCAGTCTGACAGGCTCCTACGAGCAGTACTTC,CATSLTGSYEQYF,TRBJ2-7,once,13,NA,TRBV24-1
TGTGCCAGCAGTCCCCGACTAGCGGTACGAGATACGCAGTATTTT,CASSPRLAVRDTQYF,TRBJ2-3,NA,15,TRBD2,TRBV6-5
TGTGCCATCAGTGACGGCGGGAGGGGGGCAGATACGCAGTATTTT,CAISDGGRGADTQYF,TRBJ2-3,few,15,TRBD2,TRBV10-3
TGTGCCAGCAGTTTTGGGCTCACAGCACTTAACTATGGCTACACCTTC,CASSFGLTALNYGYTF,TRBJ1-2,few,16,NA,TRBV28
TGTGCCAGCTCGGGGACAGAGATTAATCAGCCCCAGCATTTT,CASSGTEINQPQHF,TRBJ1-5,once,14,TRBD1,TRBV28
TGTGCCAGCAGCCCATACCACGGGACAGGGCAGCTATACGAGCAGTACTTC,CASSPYHGTGQLYEQYF,TRBJ2-7,few,17,TRBD1,TRBV7-3
TGTGCCAGCAGCCCGGACAGGAGGGAGACCCAGTACTTC,CASSPDRRETQYF,TRBJ2-5,NA,13,TRBD1,TRBV28
TGTGCCACCAGCAATCCAGGACTAGCGGGACGGAACGAGCAGTACTTC,CATSNPGLAGRNEQYF,TRBJ2-7,once,16,TRBD2,TRBV15
TGTGCCAGCAGGGGACAGGGGAACTACGAGCAGTACTTC,CASRGQGNYEQYF,TRBJ2-7,once,13,TRBD1,TRBV28
TGTGCCAGCAGCGAGCCCGGGATCTCCTACGAGCAGTACTTC,CASSEPGISYEQYF,TRBJ2-7,NA,14,NA,TRBV7-2
TGTGCCAGCAGGGAGGGGAATGAAAAACTGTTTTTT,CASREGNEKLFF,TRBJ1-4,NA,12,NA,TRBV6-6
TGCGCCAGCAGAGATACTAGCGGGAGGGGCATTGAGCAGTTCTTC,CASRDTSGRGIEQFF,TRBJ2-1,NA,15,TRBD2,TRBV5-1
TGTGCCAGCAGCCCCAAGACGGGGGGAAACTATGGCTACACCTTC,CASSPKTGGNYGYTF,TRBJ1-2,NA,15,NA,TRBV11-2
TGCGCCAGCAGTGAGGACAGCAGCTATGGCTACACCTTC,CASSEDSSYGYTF,TRBJ1-2,NA,13,NA,TRBV10-2
TGTGCCAGCAGCCTACTAGCGGGAGGTGAGGGTGAGCAGTTCTTC,CASSLLAGGEGEQFF,TRBJ2-1,NA,15,TRBD2,TRBV7-8
TGTGCCAGCAGTTCGAGGTATGAGACTGAAGCTTTCTTT,CASSSRYETEAFF,TRBJ1-1,NA,13,NA,TRBV27
TGCAGCGCGACAACAGGGCTCACTGAAGCTTTCTTT,CSATTGLTEAFF,TRBJ1-1,NA,12,NA,TRBV29-1
TGTGCCAGCAGCTTGGGGGGTCGGGGTGAAGCTTTCTTT,CASSLGGRGEAFF,TRBJ1-1,NA,13,NA,TRBV5-6
TGCGCCAGCAGCTTCGGGGTCGGGCGCGCGGGGTACAATGAGCAGTTCTTC,CASSFGVGRAGYNEQFF,TRBJ2-1,NA,17,NA,TRBV5-1
TGCGCCAGCAGCCAAGAAGGGACAGGGGTCCCTGAAAAACTGTTTTTT,CASSQEGTGVPEKLFF,TRBJ1-4,NA,16,TRBD1,TRBV4-1
TGTGCCAGCAGCTCCGGGACTAGCGGCACAGATACGCAGTATTTT,CASSSGTSGTDTQYF,TRBJ2-3,NA,15,TRBD2,TRBV28
TGTGCCAGCAGCTTACCCCGGACAGGGGGCCCAGCGCGAGCGTCCTACAATGAGCAGTTCTTC,CASSLPRTGGPARASYNEQFF,TRBJ2-1,NA,21,TRBD1,TRBV7-8
TGCGCCAGCAGTCAATATGGGCCTAGCGGGGGTTCGTTCCAAGAGACCCAGTACTTC,CASSQYGPSGGSFQETQYF,TRBJ2-5,NA,19,TRBD2,TRBV23-1